Below are 15 T cell receptor beta chains sequenced from a single sample in a study of cytomegalovirus exposure and HLA in healthy donors. In the PCR, 60 Vbeta and 13 Jbeta primers were used. Sequencing was performed with immunoSEQ multiplex PCR; in TCRdb, only in-frame clones are kept and a portion is missing. The table records about 140,000 clones, around four fifths of them present only once. Sequencing used PBMCs. Receptors were obtained from an older woman in good health and CMV-seropositive.

V and J are TRBV28 and TRBJ2-1, with 9 bases matching TRBD2. This CDR3 contains 16 residues. V gave up 11 bases and J gave up 4 bases; unmatched junction bases: 15. Germline V CDR1 and CDR2: MDHEN, SYDVKM. CDR3 region: CAAVQEGLAGYNEQFF. For the CDR3, the DNA is TGTGCCGCAGTTCAGGAAGGGCTAGCGGGATACAATGAGCAGTTCTTC.

This sequence joins TRBV2 and TRBJ1-2; maybe TRBD1 (5 bases). There are 15 residues in the CDR3. The germline V gene has CDR1 SNHLY and CDR2 FYNNEI. Trimming pared 8 bases from V and 3 bases from J, leaving 19 bases between. The chain's CDR3 is CASRIPRGGDYGYTF. The DNA of the CDR3 is TGTGCCAGCCGCATCCCGAGGGGAGGAGACTATGGCTACACCTTC.

The rearrangement uses TRBV10-3 and TRBJ1-1, with 10 bases lining up with TRBD1. Germline trimming cut 7 bases from V and 5 bases from J; bases unmatched to any gene: 22. This CDR3 has 19 residues. In germline, CDR1 is ENHRY, CDR2 SYGVKD. The CDR3 region has the DNA TGTGCCATCACCATGGGGCCGGCGTCGTCCGGGACAGGGGTTACTGAAGCTTTCTTT. The encoded protein is CAITMGPASSGTGVTEAFF.

In this sample, this clone turned up once. DNA of the CDR3: TGTGCCAGCAGTGCGGTTGAGGGAGCGGGAGTCCACGAGCAGTACTTC. Its translation: CASSAVEGAGVHEQYF. The J gene is TRBJ2-7, the V gene TRBV27; 8 bases align to TRBD2. V lost 5 bases, J lost 5 bases, and 14 bases stayed unmatched. The germline CDR1 and CDR2 sequences are MNHEY and SMNVEV (reference sequence). The CDR3 spans 16 residues.

This chain uses TRBV6-5 with TRBJ2-7; 8 bases line up with TRBD1. V lost 5 bases and J lost 5; bases outside the gene matches: 8. This CDR3 region has 14 residues. The germline gives CDR1 MNHEY, CDR2 SVGAGI. This CDR3 reads CASSGGQGPHEQYF. The CDR3 DNA sequence: TGTGCCAGCAGTGGAGGACAGGGTCCCCACGAGCAGTACTTC.

This clone appeared once. V is TRBV5-1 and J is TRBJ2-2, with D tentatively TRBD1 (5 bases). Germline CDR1 is SGHRS and CDR2 is YFSETQ. V was pared by 0 bases and J by 5 bases, with 14 bases between. CDR3 length: 16 residues. The CDR3 is CASSLVRADPTGELFF. The CDR3 DNA reads TGCGCCAGCAGCTTGGTCAGGGCGGACCCGACCGGGGAGCTGTTTTTT.

V and J are TRBV7-2 and TRBJ2-7, with TRBD1 as a possible D gene (5 bases). Germline CDR1 reads SGHTA; CDR2 reads FQGNSA. Trimming removed 4 bases from V and 0 bases from J, with 7 bases in between. The CDR3 is made up of 13 amino acids. The CDR3 loop reads CASSWGLSYEQYF. CDR3 nucleotides: TGTGCCAGCAGCTGGGGCCTCTCCTACGAGCAGTACTTC.

The chain employs TRBV4-2 and TRBJ1-1, with 9 bases matching TRBD1. The trim removed 5 bases at V and 3 bases at J, leaving 10 bases unmatched. In germline, CDR1 is LGHNA, CDR2 YNFKEQ. The CDR3 is made up of 16 amino acids. CDR3: CASSYDRGATDTEAFF. CDR3 nucleotides: TGTGCCAGCAGCTATGACAGGGGGGCAACCGACACTGAAGCTTTCTTT.

This clone was observed once. This chain joins TRBV7-2 and TRBJ1-2, with TRBD1 matching over 7 bases. V lost 2 bases, J lost 10 bases, and 7 bases stayed unmatched. This CDR3 comprises 13 residues. Germline V gives CDR1 SGHTA, CDR2 FQGNSA. CDR3 amino acids: CASSLRDSTAYTF. The CDR3 bases are TGTGCCAGCAGCTTAAGGGACAGCACAGCCTACACCTTC.

The J gene is TRBJ1-1, the V gene TRBV29-1; 8 bases are shared with TRBD1. The CDR3 runs to 13 residues. Losses at the gene ends were 5 bases for V and 5 bases for J; bases not matched to a gene: 7. CDR1 SQVTM and CDR2 ANQGSEA come from the germline V gene. CDR3 region: CSVTRGRETEAFF. CDR3 DNA sequence: TGCAGCGTTACCAGGGGGCGCGAAACTGAAGCTTTCTTT.

The rearrangement uses TRBV10-3 and TRBJ2-7; TRBD2 might be the D (5 bases). This CDR3 spans 12 amino acids. V lost 3 bases to trimming and J lost 6 bases, with 9 bases between them. CDR1 is ENHRY and CDR2 is SYGVKD in the germline V gene. The DNA for the CDR3 is TGTGCCATCAGTGAACGGGGAGTCGAGCAGTACTTC. Its protein product is CAISERGVEQYF.

V gene TRBV5-1 combines with J gene TRBJ2-5, with D unclear. Trimming took off 3 bases at V and 5 bases at J, with 5 bases between the two ends. The CDR3 has 11 amino acids. In germline, CDR1 is SGHRS, CDR2 YFSETQ. The CDR3 spells CASSSPETQYF. CDR3 DNA: TGCGCCAGCAGCTCCCCGGAGACCCAGTACTTC.

The chain links TRBV18 to TRBJ2-3; perhaps TRBD2 as D (6 bases). The V end was cut by 1 base, the J end by 9 bases, with 14 bases between. Germline CDR1 is KGHSH and CDR2 is LQKENI. The CDR3 is 14 residues long. CDR3 protein: CASSPQGGGSTQYF. The CDR3 nucleotides are TGTGCCAGCTCACCACAGGGAGGTGGTTCGACGCAGTATTTT. Based on the CDR3 plus reference TRBV18 and TRBJ2-3, the full variable domain is NAGVMQNPRHLVRRRGQEARLRCSPMKGHSHVYWYRQLPEEGLKFMVYLQKENIIDESGMPKERFSAEFPKEGPSILRIQQVVRGDSAAYFCASSPQGGGSTQYFGPGTRLTVL.

The rearrangement links TRBV28 to TRBJ1-2; 12 bases are shared with TRBD1. CDR3 length: 15 amino acids. J was trimmed by 7 bases and V by 6 bases; bases with no gene match: 9. The germline CDR1 and CDR2 sequences are MDHEN and SYDVKM. This CDR3 is CASRYTGTGGIGYTF. In DNA form, the CDR3 reads TGTGCCAGCAGGTATACCGGGACAGGGGGCATTGGCTACACCTTC.

The rearrangement links TRBV27 to TRBJ1-5, with unresolved D. The CDR3 runs 15 residues. CDR1 MNHEY and CDR2 SMNVEV come from the germline V gene (reference sequence). V lost 0 bases, J lost 7 bases, and 13 bases lay in between. The DNA for the CDR3 is TGTGCCAGCAGTTTATCGTGGACTAATCTCCAGCCCCAGCATTTT. This translates into CASSLSWTNLQPQHF.